Presented here are 28 T cell receptor beta chains from one specimen sequenced in a study of cytomegalovirus exposure and HLA in healthy donors. 13 Jbeta primers and 60 Vbeta primers were used for the PCR. Only in-frame clones appear in the TCRdb table, and some are missing; sequencing was by immunoSEQ multiplex PCR. This table holds 75,000 to 95,000 clones, about 66% found once. The sample taken for sequencing was PBMCs. The origin of the receptors is a woman in her forties or fifties in good health and CMV-seropositive.

This clone was recorded a few times. This chain joins TRBV5-1 and TRBJ1-4, with 7 bases matching TRBD1. Germline V gene data show CDR1 as SGHRS and CDR2 as YFSETQ. After removal of 4 bases from V and 8 bases from J, the junction contained 5 bases not matched to a gene. The CDR3 has 13 amino acids. Written as DNA, the CDR3 is TGCGCCAGCAGCGACAGGGTTAGGGAAAAACTGTTTTTT. This gives the protein CASSDRVREKLFF. Drawing the rest from reference TRBV5-1 and TRBJ1-4, the complete variable domain is KAGVTQTPRYLIKTRGQQVTLSCSPISGHRSVSWYQQTPGQGLQFLFEYFSETQRNKGNFPGRFSGRQFSNSRSEMNVSTLELGDSALYLCASSDRVREKLFFGSGTQLSVL.

The chain couples TRBV27 to TRBJ1-2; 8 bases agree with TRBD1. The CDR3 totals 14 residues. J gave up 0 bases and V 6 bases, and 3 bases lay outside the gene matches. Per germline, CDR1 MNHEY and CDR2 SMNVEV (reference sequence). The CDR3 region has the DNA TGTGCCAGCAGGGCGGACAGGGCTAACTATGGCTACACCTTC. Its translation: CASRADRANYGYTF.

This clone was counted between two and nine times. This chain links TRBV4-1 with TRBJ2-5; 8 bases are shared with TRBD2. Germline assignment: CDR1 MGHRA and CDR2 YSYEKL. The CDR3 length is 16 residues. V gave up 0 bases and J gave up 5 bases; unmatched junction bases: 8. The CDR3 loop reads CASSQDLGGAGETQYF. The CDR3 DNA reads TGCGCCAGCAGCCAAGATCTCGGGGGGGCCGGTGAGACCCAGTACTTC.

The rearrangement uses TRBV25-1 and TRBJ2-1; possibly TRBD1 for D (5 bases). V was trimmed by 1 base and J by 6 bases, leaving 16 bases between them. The CDR3 runs to 16 residues. From germline, CDR1 is MGHDK and CDR2 SYGVNS. The CDR3 loop is CASSESLNYQGNEQFF. In DNA, the CDR3 is TGTGCCAGCAGTGAATCCCTCAACTATCAGGGCAATGAGCAGTTCTTC.

V gene TRBV28 combines with J gene TRBJ2-7, with D tentatively TRBD1 (6 bases). Per germline, CDR1 MDHEN and CDR2 SYDVKM. Trimming removed 2 bases from V and 2 bases from J, with 10 bases in between. The CDR3 spans 14 residues. CDR3 in amino acids: CASSLTGSTYEQYF. CDR3 coding DNA: TGTGCCAGCAGTTTAACAGGGAGCACCTACGAGCAGTACTTC.

This chain links TRBV19 with TRBJ2-3; the D is unclear. Germline CDR1 is LNHDA and CDR2 is SQIVND (reference sequence). The CDR3 loop spans 13 amino acids. Deletions cut 6 bases from V and 0 bases from J, with 7 bases between. CDR3 amino acids: CASREVSTDTQYF. The CDR3 coding sequence is TGTGCCAGTAGAGAGGTTAGCACAGATACGCAGTATTTT.

The chain is built from TRBV9 and TRBJ2-7; 8 bases match TRBD1. This CDR3 contains 14 residues. Unmatched junction bases numbered 6, after V lost 3 bases and J lost 4 bases. Germline V CDR1 and CDR2: SGDLS, YYNGEE. The CDR3 DNA reads as TGTGCCAGCAGCGCACGACAGGGGAAGTACGAGCAGTACTTC. This codes for CASSARQGKYEQYF.

The chain couples TRBV2 to TRBJ2-7; 8 nucleotides align to TRBD1. J gave up 1 base and V 1 base, and 3 bases lay outside the gene matches. The CDR3 has 15 residues. The V gene's germline CDR1 is SNHLY and CDR2 FYNNEI. In DNA, the CDR3 is TGTGCCAGCAGTGAAGAAGGGACAGGTTCCTACGAGCAGTACTTC. This translates into CASSEEGTGSYEQYF.

In its sample, this clone was seen a few times. This sequence joins TRBV6-4 and TRBJ2-5; 7 bases line up with TRBD1. This CDR3 is 17 amino acids long. Germline-derived CDR1 and CDR2 are MRHNA and SNTAGT. V lost 0 bases, J lost 3 bases, and 10 bases stayed unmatched. Written as DNA, the CDR3 is TGTGCCAGCAGTGACTCGACAGGGTCCCACGACGAAGAGACCCAGTACTTC. It codes for CASSDSTGSHDEETQYF.

The V call is TRBV19, the J call TRBJ1-1, with 9 bases aligning to TRBD1. V shed 3 bases, J shed 7 bases, and the junction held 6 bases outside the gene matches. Looked up from germline, CDR1 is LNHDA and CDR2 is SQIVND (reference sequence). There are 14 residues in the CDR3. CDR3 loop: CASSITGTGSEAFF. The CDR3 region has the DNA TGTGCCAGTAGTATTACCGGGACAGGGAGTGAAGCTTTCTTT.

This clone appeared once. The V and J genes are TRBV9 and TRBJ2-7, with D maybe TRBD2 (5 bases). Trimming left V 4 bases short and J 6 bases short, with 14 bases between. This CDR3 contains 13 residues. Germline V lookup: CDR1 SGDLS, CDR2 YYNGEE. CDR3 residues: CASSPPGRGEQYF. CDR3 sequence (DNA): TGTGCCAGCAGCCCCCCGGGCCGGGGCGAGCAGTACTTC.

Only a few counts were recorded for this clone. The chain carries TRBV19 and TRBJ2-7; no definite D call. Germline CDR1 reads LNHDA; CDR2 reads SQIVND (reference sequence). The CDR3 is 10 amino acids. V was shortened by 11 bases and J by 3 bases, with 8 bases between the two germline ends. CDR3 amino acids: CALHYYEQYF. Written as DNA, the CDR3 is TGTGCCTTACACTACTACGAGCAGTACTTC.

This chain connects TRBV28 to TRBJ2-5; 12 nucleotides line up with TRBD1. The better agreement between TRBJ2-7 and the DNA end casts doubt on the J call. From germline, CDR1 is MDHEN and CDR2 SYDVKM. This CDR3 is 16 amino acids long. The CDR3 nucleotides are TGTGCCAGCAGTCCACTCCCGGGACAGGGGGCTGGCGAGCAGTACTTC. This codes for CASSPLPGQGAGEQYF.

The rearrangement uses TRBV14 and TRBJ1-2; D not certain. The germline V and J ends were trimmed by 1 base and 2 bases, with 5 bases remaining between them. In germline, CDR1 is SGHDN, CDR2 FVKESK. CDR3 size: 13 residues. CDR3: CASSQVGNYGYTF. The CDR3 coding sequence is TGTGCCAGCAGCCAAGTCGGGAACTATGGCTACACCTTC.

This clone was counted once. This chain joins TRBV6-1 and TRBJ2-1; 7 bases are a match to TRBD1. V shed 6 bases and J 6 bases; nucleotides not matched to a gene: 8. This CDR3 has 14 residues. Per germline, CDR1 MNHNS and CDR2 SASEGT. The CDR3 loop is CASRIRQGGNEQFF. For the CDR3, the DNA is TGTGCCAGCAGGATACGACAGGGTGGCAATGAGCAGTTCTTC.

The rearrangement uses TRBV6-5 and TRBJ2-2; no reliable D call. CDR1 is MNHEY and CDR2 is SVGAGI in the germline V gene. The germline V and J ends were trimmed by 0 bases and 0 bases, with 8 bases remaining between them. This CDR3 spans 16 amino acids. The CDR3 DNA reads as TGTGCCAGCAGTTACTCGATGGGCCCGAACACCGGGGAGCTGTTTTTT. The encoded protein is CASSYSMGPNTGELFF.

V and J are TRBV5-1 and TRBJ2-3; TRBD1 aligns across 7 bases. Germline V CDR1 and CDR2: SGHRS, YFSETQ. V lost 4 bases to trimming and J lost 3 bases; unmatched junction nucleotides: 5. This CDR3 spans 14 amino acids. The CDR3 DNA is TGCGCCAGCAGCCCCGACAGGGCAACAGATACGCAGTATTTT. It encodes CASSPDRATDTQYF.

The V call is TRBV2, the J call TRBJ1-2; 7 nucleotides match TRBD1. From germline, CDR1 is SNHLY and CDR2 FYNNEI. The CDR3 has 13 residues. J was trimmed by 4 bases and V by 5 bases; bases with no gene match: 4. CDR3 amino acids: CASSFGQAYGYTF. The CDR3 DNA reads TGTGCCAGCAGTTTTGGACAGGCCTATGGCTACACCTTC.

This clone was seen a few times. The chain combines TRBV6-1 with TRBJ2-6; TRBD1 might be the D (6 bases). This CDR3 has 15 amino acids. Germline loops: CDR1 MNHNS, CDR2 SASEGT. V lost 4 bases, J lost 0 bases, and 7 bases lay in between. The CDR3 DNA reads TGTGCCAGCAGTGGACAGGTCTCTGGGGCCAACGTCCTGACTTTC. As protein: CASSGQVSGANVLTF.

This chain uses TRBV28 with TRBJ1-6; D might be TRBD1 (5 bases). With 6 bases removed from V and 4 bases from J, the gap between germline ends came to 10 bases. In germline, CDR1 is MDHEN, CDR2 SYDVKM. The CDR3 extends over 14 amino acids. CDR3 in DNA: TGTGCCAGCAGCGGGGGACTATATAATTCACCCCTCCACTTT. Residues: CASSGGLYNSPLHF.

The chain combines TRBV11-3 with TRBJ2-7; D uncertain. The V gene lost 0 bases and the J gene lost 2 bases, with 5 bases spanning the gap. This CDR3 comprises 13 residues. The germline gives CDR1 SGHNT, CDR2 YENEEA. The CDR3 sequence: CASSLDSTYEQYF. The CDR3 coding sequence is TGTGCCAGCAGCTTAGACAGTACCTACGAGCAGTACTTC.

This clone came up a few times. CDR3 coding DNA: TGTGCCAGCAGCGAGGGCCTTTTCTATGGCTACACCTTC. Translating gives CASSEGLFYGYTF. The chain joins TRBV27 to TRBJ1-2; D is undetermined. This CDR3 is 13 amino acids long. Germline-derived CDR1 and CDR2 are MNHEY and SMNVEV (reference sequence). The V gene lost 6 bases and the J gene lost 4 bases, with 12 bases spanning the gap.

The gene calls are TRBV5-4 and TRBJ1-2, with TRBD1 as a possible D gene (6 bases). CDR3 length equals 15 residues. The V end was cut by 4 bases, the J end by 0 bases, with 13 bases between. The V gene's germline CDR1 is SGHNT and CDR2 YYREEE (reference sequence). CDR3 amino acids: CASSNGQNPNYGYTF. The CDR3 bases are TGTGCCAGCAGCAACGGACAGAACCCTAACTATGGCTACACCTTC.

V is TRBV9 and J is TRBJ1-6; D might be TRBD1 (5 bases). Trimming pared 0 bases from V and 5 bases from J, leaving 6 bases between. CDR1 is SGDLS, CDR2 YYNGEE, per germline. The CDR3 runs 14 residues. This CDR3 reads CASSVETDNSPLHF. Here the CDR3 DNA reads TGTGCCAGCAGCGTAGAGACAGATAATTCACCCCTCCACTTT.

The genes are TRBV30 and TRBJ1-1, with 10 bases matching TRBD1. There are 12 residues in the CDR3. The germline V gene has CDR1 GTSNPN and CDR2 SVGIG (reference sequence). The CDR3 protein is CAHDRGHTEAFF. The CDR3 DNA is TGTGCTCACGACAGGGGGCACACTGAAGCTTTCTTT.

This sequence joins TRBV7-9 and TRBJ2-3; D gene uncertain. The CDR3 totals 13 residues. CDR1 and CDR2 from the germline V gene are SEHNR and FQNEAQ (reference sequence). Trimming pared 6 bases from V and 3 bases from J, leaving 10 bases between. CDR3 in amino acids: CASRPLETDTQYF. CDR3 coding DNA: TGTGCCAGCAGGCCGCTAGAGACAGATACGCAGTATTTT.

V and J are TRBV15 and TRBJ2-3; TRBD2 matches at 9 bases. The CDR3 is 17 amino acids. Germline CDR1 is LNHNV and CDR2 is YYDKDF (reference sequence). V was clipped by 3 bases and J by 6 bases; unmatched bases: 13. DNA for the CDR3: TGTGCCACCAGCAGGGAGACTAGCGGCGCGGCGGGGGATACGCAGTATTTT. Residues: CATSRETSGAAGDTQYF.

This sequence joins TRBV7-2 and TRBJ2-1; D remains ambiguous. Trimming removed 1 base at V and 8 bases at J, with 15 bases between. The germline V gene has CDR1 SGHTA and CDR2 FQGNSA. This CDR3 comprises 15 residues. This CDR3 is CASSLVLGPLDEQFF. CDR3 nucleotides: TGTGCCAGCAGCTTAGTTCTAGGTCCCCTTGATGAGCAGTTCTTC.